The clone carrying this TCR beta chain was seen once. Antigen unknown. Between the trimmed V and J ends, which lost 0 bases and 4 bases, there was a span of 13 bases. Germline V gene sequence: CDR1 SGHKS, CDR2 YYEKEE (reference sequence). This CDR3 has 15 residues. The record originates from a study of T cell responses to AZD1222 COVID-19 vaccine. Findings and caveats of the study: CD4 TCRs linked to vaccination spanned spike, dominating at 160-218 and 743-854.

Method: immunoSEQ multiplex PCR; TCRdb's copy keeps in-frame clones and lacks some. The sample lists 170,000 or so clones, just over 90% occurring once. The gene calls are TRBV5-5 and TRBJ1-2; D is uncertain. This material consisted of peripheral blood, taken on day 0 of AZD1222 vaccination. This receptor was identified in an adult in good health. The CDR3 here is CASSLGEGSRYGYTF. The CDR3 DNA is TGTGCCAGCAGCTTGGGAGAGGGTAGCCGCTATGGCTACACCTTC.